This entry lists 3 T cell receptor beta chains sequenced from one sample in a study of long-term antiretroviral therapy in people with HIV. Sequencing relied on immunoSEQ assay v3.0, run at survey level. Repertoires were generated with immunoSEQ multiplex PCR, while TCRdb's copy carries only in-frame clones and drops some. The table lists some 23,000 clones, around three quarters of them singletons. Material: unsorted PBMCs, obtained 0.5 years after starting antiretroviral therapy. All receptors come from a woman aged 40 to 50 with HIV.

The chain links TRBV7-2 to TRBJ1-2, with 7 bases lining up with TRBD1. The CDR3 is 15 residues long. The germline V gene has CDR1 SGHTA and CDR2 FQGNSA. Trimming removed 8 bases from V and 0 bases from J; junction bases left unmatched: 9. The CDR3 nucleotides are TGTGCCAGCGCAATTGGGACAGACTCTAACTATGGCTACACCTTC. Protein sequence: CASAIGTDSNYGYTF.

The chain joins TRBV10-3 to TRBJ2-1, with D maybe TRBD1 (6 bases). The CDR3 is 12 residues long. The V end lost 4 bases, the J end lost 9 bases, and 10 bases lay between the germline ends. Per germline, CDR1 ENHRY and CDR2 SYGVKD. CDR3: CAISAGEGEQFF. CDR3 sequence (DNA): TGTGCCATCAGTGCAGGGGAAGGTGAGCAGTTCTTC.

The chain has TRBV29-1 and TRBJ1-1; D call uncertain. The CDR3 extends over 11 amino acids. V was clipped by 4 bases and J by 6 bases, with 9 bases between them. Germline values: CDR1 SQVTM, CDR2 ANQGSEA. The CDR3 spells CSVGRAAEAFF. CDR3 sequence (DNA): TGCAGCGTTGGGAGGGCGGCTGAAGCTTTCTTT.